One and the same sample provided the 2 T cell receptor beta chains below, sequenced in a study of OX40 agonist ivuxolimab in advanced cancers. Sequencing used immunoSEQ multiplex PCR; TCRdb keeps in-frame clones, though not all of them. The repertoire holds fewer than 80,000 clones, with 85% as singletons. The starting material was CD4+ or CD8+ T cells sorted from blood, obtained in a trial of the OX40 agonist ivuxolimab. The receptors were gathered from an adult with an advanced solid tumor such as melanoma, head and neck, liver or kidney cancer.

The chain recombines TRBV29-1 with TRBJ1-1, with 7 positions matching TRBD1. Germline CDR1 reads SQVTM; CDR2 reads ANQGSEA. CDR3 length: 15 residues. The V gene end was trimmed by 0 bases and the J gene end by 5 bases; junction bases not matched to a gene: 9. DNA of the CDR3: TGCAGCGTTGAAGATAGAGACAGGGCCGGGACTGAAGCTTTCTTT. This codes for CSVEDRDRAGTEAFF.

CDR3 sequence reads: CASSPTRRTAIYGYTF. DNA for the CDR3: TGTGCCAGCAGCCCTACCCGCCGGACAGCCATCTATGGCTACACCTTC. The chain recombines TRBV7-9 with TRBJ1-2, with D perhaps matching TRBD1 (6 bases). Per the germline V gene, CDR1 is SEHNR and CDR2 is FQNEAQ (reference sequence). CDR3 length equals 16 residues. Trimming stripped 5 bases from V and 4 bases from J, with 20 bases between.